The source of this TCR beta chain is a study of shared clonotypes between healthy human individuals. Study conclusions and caveats: The genetic and exposure-history diversity represented was limited by few donors.

All the donors were Caucasian adults who lived in Nashville, Tennessee. Germline V CDR1 and CDR2: MDHEN, SYDVKM. V was shortened by 10 bases and J by 5 bases, with 11 bases between the two germline ends. This CDR3 is 11 amino acids long. The assay was immunoSEQ multiplex PCR, and TCRdb's table has in-frame clones only and misses some. The table shows some 450,000 clones, with 77% occurring only once. As for this clone: The antigen is unknown.

The material sequenced was PBMCs. V gene TRBV28 combines with J gene TRBJ1-1; D remains unclear. The source is a woman between 40 and 50 years old in good health. Some clones in this sample may be carry-over from other donors' samples. CDR3 DNA sequence: TGTGCCACCACCCAGGATACTGAAGCTTTCTTT. Its protein is CATTQDTEAFF. The whole variable domain, filled in from reference TRBV28 and TRBJ1-1, reads DVKVTQSSRYLVKRTGEKVFLECVQDMDHENMFWYRQDPGLGLRLIYFSYDVKMKEKGDIPEGYSVSREKKERFSLILESASTNQTSMYLCATTQDTEAFFGQGTRLTVV.